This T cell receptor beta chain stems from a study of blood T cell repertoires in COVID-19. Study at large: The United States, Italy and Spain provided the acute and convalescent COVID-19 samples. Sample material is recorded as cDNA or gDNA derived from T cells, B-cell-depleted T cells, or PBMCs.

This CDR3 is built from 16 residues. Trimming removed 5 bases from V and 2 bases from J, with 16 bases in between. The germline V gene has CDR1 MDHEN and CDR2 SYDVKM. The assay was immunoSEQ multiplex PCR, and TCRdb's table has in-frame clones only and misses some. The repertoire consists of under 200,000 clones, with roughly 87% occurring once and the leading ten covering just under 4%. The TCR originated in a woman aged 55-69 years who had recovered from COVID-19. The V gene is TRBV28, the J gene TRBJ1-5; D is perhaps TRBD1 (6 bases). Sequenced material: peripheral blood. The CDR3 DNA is TGTGCCAGCAGTCCCCTAGGAGCAGGGGGCAATCAGCCCCAGCATTTT. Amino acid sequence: CASSPLGAGGNQPQHF.